The sequence of this T cell receptor beta chain was determined in a study of cytomegalovirus exposure and HLA in healthy donors. Study context: An early data release held tens of millions of unique TCRs from HLA-typed donors. General study points: In a later analysis, the majority of CMV-associated beta chains seemingly showed HLA restriction. It has been reported that TCR beta sequences accurately predicted the HLA-A and HLA-B alleles of most subjects.

Points on this clone: Its antigen is not identified.

Germline values: CDR1 MNHNS, CDR2 SASEGT. Trimming cost V 5 bases and J 1 base, with 11 bases left between them. The CDR3 is made up of 15 amino acids. 60 Vbeta and 13 Jbeta primers were used in PCR. Clones were read by immunoSEQ multiplex PCR, and TCRdb kept only the in-frame ones, dropping some. The data hold about 240,000 clones, with around 80% observed a single time. The material sequenced was PBMCs. The TCR originated in a boy between 10 and 17 years old in good health and CMV-seronegative. The chain recombines TRBV6-1 with TRBJ2-2, with TRBD2 as a possible D gene (6 bases). This chain's CDR3 is CASSHGGMNTGELFF. Written as DNA, the CDR3 is TGTGCCAGCAGTCATGGGGGGATGAACACCGGGGAGCTGTTTTTT.